This is a list of T cell receptor beta chains from one sample in a study of OX40 agonist ivuxolimab in advanced cancers. This table comes from immunoSEQ multiplex PCR, and its TCRdb copy is limited to in-frame clones, with some not included. The table has 20,000 to 25,000 clones, 83% seen once. The sequences come from CD4+ or CD8+ T cells sorted from blood, collected in a trial of the OX40 agonist ivuxolimab. The source of these receptors is an adult with an advanced solid tumor such as melanoma, head and neck, liver or kidney cancer. Both conserved end residues are part of each CDR3. The D gene is left open where the match is weak. Expanded clones are given a class, and other clones once, few, many or no size at all.

v_gene	j_gene	d_gene	abundance	CDR3aa	CDR3nt
TRBV28	TRBJ1-1	-	-	CASSLRGYTEAFF	TGTGCCAGCAGTTTAAGGGGGTACACTGAAGCTTTCTTT
TRBV14	TRBJ2-2	-	-	CASSQEPQGGELFF	TGTGCCAGCAGCCAAGAACCCCAGGGCGGGGAGCTGTTTTTT
TRBV27	TRBJ2-7	TRBD2	-	CASSLITSGTYEQYF	TGTGCCAGCAGTTTAATAACTAGCGGGACCTACGAGCAGTACTTC
TRBV27	TRBJ2-3	TRBD2	-	CASSLRLAAMRDTQYF	TGTGCCAGCAGTTTAAGGCTAGCGGCCATGAGAGATACGCAGTATTTT
TRBV5-1	TRBJ1-1	TRBD1	-	CASSLTGVNTEAFF	TGCGCCAGCAGCTTGACAGGGGTGAACACTGAAGCTTTCTTT
TRBV12-5	TRBJ1-5	TRBD1	-	CASGLGQGKNQPQHF	TGTGCTAGTGGTTTAGGACAGGGTAAAAATCAGCCCCAGCATTTT
TRBV28	TRBJ2-7	-	-	CASNAGRGVYSYEQYF	TGTGCCAGCAACGCCGGAAGGGGGGTGTACTCCTACGAGCAGTACTTC
TRBV30	TRBJ2-5	-	once	CALARVSETQYF	TGTGCCTTGGCGCGGGTATCAGAGACCCAGTACTTC
TRBV29-1	TRBJ1-1	-	-	CSVEDLKRGLGKTEAFF	TGCAGCGTTGAAGATCTAAAAAGGGGATTGGGGAAGACTGAAGCTTTCTTT
TRBV9	TRBJ1-4	-	-	CASSVGGFTNEKLFF	TGTGCCAGCAGCGTAGGTGGGTTTACTAATGAAAAACTGTTTTTT
TRBV5-1	TRBJ2-1	-	-	CASQGLAYNEQFF	TGCGCCAGCCAGGGTTTGGCCTACAATGAGCAGTTCTTC
TRBV7-9	TRBJ2-7	TRBD1	-	CASSLVARGLEQYF	TGTGCCAGCAGCTTAGTTGCCAGGGGGCTTGAGCAGTACTTC
TRBV4-1	TRBJ2-1	TRBD2	-	CASSQGPMGLDNNEQFF	TGCGCCAGCAGCCAAGGCCCGATGGGACTAGATAACAATGAGCAGTTCTTC
TRBV10-3	TRBJ2-3	TRBD2	medium-sized	CAISEGGLAGGRPTDTQYF	TGTGCCATCAGTGAGGGAGGACTAGCGGGAGGGCGGCCCACAGATACGCAGTATTTT
TRBV27	TRBJ2-7	TRBD1	-	CASSLHGQGEYEQYF	TGTGCCAGCAGTTTACACGGACAGGGGGAGTACGAGCAGTACTTC
TRBV19	TRBJ1-1	TRBD1	-	CASSIGGGEAFF	TGTGCCAGTAGTATAGGAGGGGGCGAAGCTTTCTTT
TRBV2	TRBJ1-5	TRBD1	-	CASSPGTGDQPQHF	TGTGCCAGCAGCCCCGGGACAGGGGACCAGCCCCAGCATTTT
TRBV27	TRBJ1-6	TRBD1	few	CASSWGQGNSPLHF	TGTGCCAGCAGTTGGGGACAGGGGAATTCACCCCTCCACTTT
TRBV5-3	TRBJ1-2	TRBD1	-	CARSFPRQGRGPIGYTF	TGTGCCAGAAGCTTCCCCAGGCAGGGCAGGGGGCCTATTGGCTACACCTTC
TRBV25-1	TRBJ1-1	-	-	CASSLSGEVGYTEAFF	TGTGCCAGCAGTTTATCAGGGGAGGTTGGGTACACTGAAGCTTTCTTT
TRBV4-1	TRBJ2-7	TRBD2	-	CASSQSPGLAGDEQYF	TGCGCCAGCAGCCAGTCCCCGGGACTAGCGGGTGATGAGCAGTACTTC
TRBV5-8	TRBJ1-3	-	-	CASSFFVSGNTIYF	TGTGCCAGCAGCTTCTTTGTCTCTGGAAACACCATATATTTT
TRBV6-5	TRBJ1-1	TRBD1	medium-sized	CASTLYRGSTEAFF	TGTGCCAGCACCTTGTACAGGGGGAGCACTGAAGCTTTCTTT
TRBV11-2	TRBJ2-1	-	few	CASSLEVANEQFF	TGTGCCAGCAGCTTAGAGGTGGCCAATGAGCAGTTCTTC
TRBV28	TRBJ2-7	-	-	CASPTGGRGYEQYF	TGTGCCAGCCCCACTGGGGGAAGGGGATACGAGCAGTACTTC
TRBV6-5	TRBJ2-1	-	once	CASRGGYNEQFF	TGTGCCAGCAGGGGGGGCTACAATGAGCAGTTCTTC
TRBV30	TRBJ2-3	-	-	CAWSWTSTDTQYF	TGTGCCTGGAGTTGGACTTCCACAGATACGCAGTATTTT
TRBV7-9	TRBJ2-7	-	-	CASSLDPVPYEQYF	TGTGCCAGCAGCTTAGACCCAGTCCCCTACGAGCAGTACTTC
TRBV5-6	TRBJ2-7	TRBD1	-	CASSRPGTGNEQYF	TGTGCCAGCAGCCGTCCCGGGACAGGGAACGAGCAGTACTTC
TRBV5-1	TRBJ2-3	TRBD2	-	CASSPDWASGHTDTQYF	TGCGCCAGCAGCCCCGATTGGGCTAGCGGTCACACAGATACGCAGTATTTT
TRBV15	TRBJ2-7	TRBD2	once	CATSRGTSGDLMEQYF	TGTGCCACCAGCAGAGGGACTAGCGGGGACCTTATGGAGCAGTACTTC
TRBV5-6	TRBJ2-2	TRBD1	-	CASSLLITGGNTGELFF	TGTGCCAGCAGCTTGCTGATAACAGGGGGGAACACCGGGGAGCTGTTTTTT